The text below deals with one TCR beta chain. The CDR3 is 14 amino acids. From germline, CDR1 is SGHRS and CDR2 YFSETQ. Losses at the gene ends were 4 bases for V and 6 bases for J; bases not matched to a gene: 7. MiXCR was run by TCRdb on the 5' RACE reads, yielding one entry per CDR3 protein. The top ten hold around a fifth of the sample, which has more than 350,000 distinct CDR3 sequences, roughly 15% seen once. This sample was included in a study of T-cell memory formation after mild COVID-19. Study-wide context: In these data, TCR clusters were largely donor specific.

This chain uses TRBV5-1 with TRBJ2-3, with 8 bases fitting TRBD1. Sequenced: PBMCs or a T cell subset sorted from them (not recorded which). The sequence was collected from a man between 18 and 29 years old who had mild COVID-19 (a few samples of this study predate the infection). Cell type and time point are not known. CDR3 residues: CASSPTGALDTQYF. The DNA for the CDR3 is TGCGCCAGCAGCCCGACAGGGGCGCTGGATACGCAGTATTTT.